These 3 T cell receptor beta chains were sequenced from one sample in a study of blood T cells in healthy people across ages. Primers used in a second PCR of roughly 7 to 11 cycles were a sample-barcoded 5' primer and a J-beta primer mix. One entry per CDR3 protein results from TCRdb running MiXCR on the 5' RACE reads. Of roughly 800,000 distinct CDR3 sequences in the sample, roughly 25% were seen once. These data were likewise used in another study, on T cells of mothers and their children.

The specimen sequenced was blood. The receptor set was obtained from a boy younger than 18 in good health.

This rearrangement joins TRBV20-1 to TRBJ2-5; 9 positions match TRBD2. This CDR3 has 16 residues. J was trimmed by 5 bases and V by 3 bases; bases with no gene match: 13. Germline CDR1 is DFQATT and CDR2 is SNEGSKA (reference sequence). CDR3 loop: CSASYGSSGTKETQYF. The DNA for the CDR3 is TGCAGTGCTAGTTACGGCTCTAGCGGGACAAAGGAGACCCAGTACTTC.

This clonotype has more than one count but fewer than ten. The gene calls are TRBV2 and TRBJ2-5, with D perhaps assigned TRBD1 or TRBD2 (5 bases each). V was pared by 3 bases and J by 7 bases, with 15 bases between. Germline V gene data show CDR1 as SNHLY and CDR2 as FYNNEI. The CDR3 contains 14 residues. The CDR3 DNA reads TGTGCCAGCAGTGATGGGACGGGCCCCCCGACCCAGTACTTC. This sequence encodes CASSDGTGPPTQYF. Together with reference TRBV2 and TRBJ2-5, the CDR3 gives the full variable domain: EPEVTQTPSHQVTQMGQEVILRCVPISNHLYFYWYRQILGQKVEFLVSFYNNEISEKSEIFDDQFSVERPDGSNFTLKIRSTKLEDSAMYFCASSDGTGPPTQYFGPGTRLLVL.

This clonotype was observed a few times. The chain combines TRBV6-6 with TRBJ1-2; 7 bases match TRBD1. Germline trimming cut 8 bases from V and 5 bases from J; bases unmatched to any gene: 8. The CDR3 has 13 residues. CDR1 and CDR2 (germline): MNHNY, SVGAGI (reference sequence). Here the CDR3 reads CASSQGGRYGYTF. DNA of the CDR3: TGTGCCAGCTCCCAGGGGGGGAGATATGGCTACACCTTC.